These 22 T cell receptor beta chains originate from one sample sequenced in a study of T cells in Graves' hyperthyroidism and ophthalmopathy. There were TCR beta CDR3 regions amplified from RNA transcripts. The primer set for the first-round RT-PCR of the TCR CDR3 was HTBI. TCRdb recomputed calls from the multiplex PCR reads with MiXCR, one row per CDR3 protein. The sample consists of 500,000 to 750,000 distinct CDR3 sequences, 46% of them appearing once. The sequencing sample was made of peripheral blood or thyroid tissue (not recorded which). These receptors all come from a woman in her late teens or twenties with Graves' hyperthyroidism.

Note on this clonotype: Since a much larger clone is just one base distant, this may be a read error. As the CDR3 is not closed by the conserved phenylalanine or tryptophan, this likely results from a read error. This chain joins TRBV5-1 and TRBJ1-4; D is uncertain. Trimming pared 4 bases from V and 6 bases from J, leaving 13 bases between. Per the germline V gene, CDR1 is SGHRS and CDR2 is YFSETQ. The CDR3 loop spans 14 amino acids. The CDR3 sequence is CASSPDVEDEKLFI. CDR3 bases: TGCGCCAGCAGCCCGGACGTGGAGGATGAAAAACTGTTTATT.

Many counts were recorded for this clonotype. The DNA of the CDR3 is TGCGCCAGCAGCCCGGGACTGCAAGAGACCCAGTACTTC. Its translation: CASSPGLQETQYF. This sequence joins TRBV5-1 and TRBJ2-5, with a possible D match to TRBD2 (6 bases). Germline loops: CDR1 SGHRS, CDR2 YFSETQ. The germline V and J ends were trimmed by 4 bases and 2 bases, with 9 bases remaining between them. CDR3 size: 13 residues.

This sequence joins TRBV2 and TRBJ2-1; 9 bases are shared with TRBD2. The length of the CDR3 is 14 residues. The V and J ends lost 10 bases and 0 bases, in that order; junction bases with no gene match: 4. In germline, CDR1 is SNHLY, CDR2 FYNNEI. CDR3 sequence (DNA): TGTGCCACACTTAGCGGGAGCTCCTACAATGAGCAGTTCTTC. Translation: CATLSGSSYNEQFF.

About this clonotype: This CDR3 fails to terminate in the conserved phenylalanine or tryptophan, so it likely reflects a read error. The DNA is omitted, as the CDR3 cannot be located on it reliably, and the CDR3 follows TCRdb's listing. The chain couples TRBV20-1 to TRBJ1-4. The CDR3 extends over 10 residues, inclusive of both ends. CDR1 is DFQATT and CDR2 is SNEGSKA in the germline V gene (reference sequence). The CDR3 protein is CSASSGGGDY.

This clonotype was detected ten times or more. The V and J genes are TRBV5-5 and TRBJ1-5, with TRBD1 matching 11 bases. CDR3 length: 14 amino acids. Germline trimming cut 3 bases from V and 5 bases from J; bases unmatched to any gene: 1. The germline CDR1 and CDR2 sequences are SGHKS and YYEKEE (reference sequence). CDR3 DNA sequence: TGTGCCAGCAGCTGGGGACAGGGGGATCAGCCCCAGCATTTT. It encodes CASSWGQGDQPQHF.

This clonotype was observed at least ten times. The genes are TRBV7-9 and TRBJ1-2; D is perhaps TRBD1 (6 bases). The germline V and J ends were trimmed by 7 bases and 1 base, with 19 bases remaining between them. The germline V gene encodes CDR1 SEHNR and CDR2 FQNEAQ (reference sequence). This CDR3 has 16 amino acids. The CDR3 DNA reads TGTGCCAGCACCCTCCTCGGGGGGCCCTATAACTATGGCTACACCTTC. Amino acids: CASTLLGGPYNYGYTF. Looking up the rest from reference TRBV7-9 and TRBJ1-2 gives the full variable domain: DTGVSQNPRHKITKRGQNVTFRCDPISEHNRLYWYRQTLGQGPEFLTYFQNEAQLEKSRLLSDRFSAERPKGSFSTLEIQRTEQGDSAMYLCASTLLGGPYNYGYTFGSGTRLTVV.

This clonotype was detected ten times or more. The V gene is TRBV5-1, the J gene TRBJ2-7; TRBD1 aligns across 7 bases. The V gene end was trimmed by 5 bases and the J gene end by 3 bases; junction bases not matched to a gene: 5. The V gene's germline CDR1 is SGHRS and CDR2 YFSETQ. The CDR3 runs to 13 residues. The CDR3: CASSFRQGYEQYF. The CDR3 DNA follows: TGCGCCAGCAGTTTCCGACAGGGCTACGAGCAGTACTTC.

Concerning this clonotype: This may stem from a read error, because a much larger clone lies one nucleotide away. The chain carries TRBV19 and TRBJ1-2; D gene uncertain. CDR3 length: 13 residues. The germline CDR1 and CDR2 sequences are LNHDA and SQIVND (reference sequence). DNA of the CDR3: TGTGCCAGTAGTAGTATGAGATCCTATGGCTGCACCTTC. Its translation: CASSSMRSYGCTF.

This clonotype has at least ten counts. The chain has TRBV20-1 and TRBJ2-7; the D gene is possibly TRBD2 (6 bases). CDR1 DFQATT and CDR2 SNEGSKA come from the germline V gene (reference sequence). V was clipped by 4 bases and J by 7 bases, with 23 bases between them. The CDR3 extends over 15 amino acids. CDR3 coding DNA: TGCAGTGCTACTTCTTTACCGGGACTGGAGCTTGAGCAGTACTTC. Residues: CSATSLPGLELEQYF.

The genes are TRBV6-6 and TRBJ2-2; D is tentatively TRBD1 or TRBD2 (5 bases each). Between the trimmed V and J ends, which lost 6 bases and 1 base, there was a span of 18 bases. The CDR3 has 17 residues. CDR1 and CDR2 (germline): MNHNY, SVGAGI (reference sequence). In nucleotides, the CDR3 is TGTGCCAGCAGCCCTAGCATAGGGGTCAGGAACACCGGGGAGCTGTTTTTT. It translates to CASSPSIGVRNTGELFF.

This clonotype was seen repeatedly, ten times or more. The chain couples TRBV29-1 to TRBJ2-5; no firm D call. The CDR3 has 13 amino acids. The ends were cut back, 1 base at V and 4 bases at J, with 10 bases in the middle. Germline V CDR1 and CDR2: SQVTM, ANQGSEA. CDR3 nucleotides: TGCAGCGTTGAAGCTGGTGCCGGAGAGACCCAGTACTTC. Amino acid sequence: CSVEAGAGETQYF. The entire variable domain, with the rest obtained from reference TRBV29-1 and TRBJ2-5, is as follows: SAVISQKPSRDICQRGTSLTIQCQVDSQVTMMFWYRQQPGQSLTLIATANQGSEATYESGFVIDKFPISRPNLTFSTLTVSNMSPEDSSIYLCSVEAGAGETQYFGPGTRLLVL.

This sequence joins TRBV10-3 and TRBJ2-7; unclear D gene. Germline V CDR1 and CDR2: ENHRY, SYGVKD. The CDR3 loop spans 11 amino acids. With 2 bases removed from V and 6 bases from J, the gap between germline ends came to 5 bases. CDR3 amino acids: CAISEISEQYF. In nucleotides, the CDR3 is TGTGCCATCAGTGAGATCTCCGAGCAGTACTTC.

This clonotype was counted many times. The chain recombines TRBV9 with TRBJ2-5; possible D gene TRBD2, 6 bases. Germline V CDR1 and CDR2: SGDLS, YYNGEE. CDR3 length equals 16 residues. Trimming pared 4 bases from V and 1 base from J, leaving 17 bases between. CDR3 coding DNA: TGTGCCAGCAGCTCCCGGAAGGGCGGGACCCAAGAGACCCAGTACTTC. Its protein is CASSSRKGGTQETQYF.

The V call is TRBV10-3, the J call TRBJ1-4; TRBD1 matches at 7 bases. V lost 3 bases to trimming and J lost 8 bases; unmatched junction nucleotides: 15. Germline V CDR1 and CDR2: ENHRY, SYGVKD. This CDR3 is built from 17 residues. CDR3 coding DNA: TGTGCCATCAGTGACCGGCGGGAGGGGGCAGGGAACGAAAAACTGTTTTTT. Residues: CAISDRREGAGNEKLFF.

This clonotype came up a few times. The J gene is TRBJ1-2, the V gene TRBV4-1; TRBD1 matches 7 bases. This CDR3 comprises 16 residues. With V trimmed by 0 bases and J by 0 bases, 4 bases remained unmatched. In germline, CDR1 is MGHRA, CDR2 YSYEKL. The CDR3 region has the DNA TGCGCCAGCAGCCAAGAAAGGAGGGGGCCTAACTATGGCTACACCTTC. Translated: CASSQERRGPNYGYTF.

The V call is TRBV7-8, the J call TRBJ1-2; no definite D call. V was clipped by 6 bases and J by 8 bases, with 13 bases between them. CDR1 SGHVS and CDR2 FQNEAQ come from the germline V gene. The CDR3 is made up of 12 amino acids. CDR3 nucleotide sequence: TGTGCCAGCAGATTCGACGGTGGGGGCTACACCTTC. This encodes CASRFDGGGYTF.

This clonotype was counted a few times. The CDR3 loop reads CATSDLQGLETGELFF. CDR3 DNA sequence: TGTGCCACCAGTGATTTGCAGGGACTCGAAACCGGGGAGCTGTTTTTT. This chain connects TRBV24-1 to TRBJ2-2; D may be TRBD2 (6 bases). The CDR3 consists of 16 residues. The V end was cut by 0 bases, the J end by 5 bases, with 12 bases between. In germline, CDR1 is KGHDR, CDR2 SFDVKD.

This clonotype was seen just once. At one boundary the junction diverges from the germline segment, which might be a read error. This chain uses TRBV6-5 with TRBJ2-7; 8 bases are shared with TRBD1. Germline values: CDR1 MNHEY, CDR2 SVGAGI. CDR3 length: 14 residues. For the CDR3, the DNA is TGTGTCAGCAGTTACCGGCCCGGGACAGGAGAGCAGTACTTC. Encoded protein: CVSSYRPGTGEQYF.

At least ten counts were recorded for this clonotype. A read error may explain this, as a much larger clone is one base away. The rearrangement links TRBV7-9 to TRBJ1-2; 8 bases are a match to TRBD1. This CDR3 has 12 residues. Germline CDR1 reads SEHNR; CDR2 reads FQNEAQ (reference sequence). With 3 bases clipped from V and 10 bases from J, the junction kept 4 bases outside the gene matches. The CDR3 reads CASSFRGHDYTF. The CDR3 nucleotides read TGTGCCAGCAGCTTCAGGGGGCACGACTACACCTTC.

This clonotype came up many times. The J gene is TRBJ2-1, the V gene TRBV29-1, with TRBD1 matching over 7 bases. The CDR3 consists of 15 residues. V shed 6 bases, J shed 4 bases, and the junction held 12 bases outside the gene matches. Germline V lookup: CDR1 SQVTM, CDR2 ANQGSEA. The CDR3 DNA follows: TGCAGCGTCTCGGACAGGTCCAAGGTGTACAATGAGCAGTTCTTC. Its protein is CSVSDRSKVYNEQFF.

This chain links TRBV25-1 with TRBJ1-6; TRBD1 might be the D (5 bases). V was pared by 6 bases and J by 2 bases, with 20 bases between. Germline-derived CDR1 and CDR2 are MGHDK and SYGVNS. This CDR3 comprises 18 residues. The CDR3 spells CASSKRRDYRPYNSPLHF. The CDR3 region has the DNA TGTGCCAGCAGCAAACGCCGGGACTACCGCCCCTATAATTCACCCCTCCACTTT.

This clonotype was counted at least ten times. The V and J genes are TRBV6-5 and TRBJ1-6; TRBD1 might be the D (5 bases). Germline-derived CDR1 and CDR2 are MNHEY and SVGAGI. With 6 bases removed from V and 6 bases from J, the gap between germline ends came to 12 bases. The CDR3 contains 14 residues. CDR3 amino acids: CASRRGAVNSPLHF. The CDR3 coding sequence is TGTGCCAGCAGACGTGGGGCCGTTAATTCACCCCTCCACTTT.